This TCR beta chain was captured by sequencing in a study of graft-versus-host responses after intestinal transplantation. On the study more broadly: Grafts that recipients had were multivisceral, liver-intestinal, or isolated intestinal transplants. The study, taken as a whole, reports: Some GvH clones appeared in ileal mucosa or blood before recipient bone marrow. HvG clone declines early post-transplant were associated with peak circulating GvH levels.

Assay used: immunoSEQ multiplex PCR; TCRdb lists only in-frame clones, some missing. In the table there are 100,000 or so clones, 91% of which are singletons. For this clone: Its target is not known.

The sequence was collected from a human donor who was the organ donor for an intestinal transplant. The sequences come from unstimulated CD4+ T cells sorted from spleen or lymph node cells, collected before transplant.

The CDR3 region has the DNA TGTGCCAGCAGACCTGACAGCCTCCCATGGGGCTACACCTTC. As protein: CASRPDSLPWGYTF. This sequence joins TRBV6-5 and TRBJ1-2, with D perhaps TRBD1 (5 bases). The CDR3 loop spans 14 amino acids. Deletions cut 6 bases from V and 8 bases from J, with 19 bases between. Germline values: CDR1 MNHEY, CDR2 SVGAGI.